The subject of this entry is one TCR beta chain. This entry is derived from a study of blood T cell repertoires in COVID-19. Study context: Sample material is recorded as cDNA or gDNA derived from T cells, B-cell-depleted T cells, or PBMCs.

The CDR3 has 17 amino acids. Germline V lookup: CDR1 MGHRA, CDR2 YSYEKL. Trimming pared 3 bases from V and 0 bases from J, leaving 18 bases between. How the authors handled the data: The assay estimated nucleated cells by amplifying reference gene primers. TCRdb's copy holds only in-frame clones and misses some; the assay was immunoSEQ multiplex PCR. Clone size and the V and J calls come from that table; the DNA yielded D and trimming. The sample holds approximately 190,000 clones, approximately 79% seen once. Material: peripheral blood. The rearrangement links TRBV4-1 to TRBJ2-7; D possibly corresponds to TRBD2 (6 bases). This TCR came from a man between 60 and 75 years old with active or convalescent COVID-19. The CDR3 DNA sequence: TGCGCCAGCAGCCAGAGCCCTCCGGGACTGCCCTCCTACGAGCAGTACTTC. Amino acid sequence: CASSQSPPGLPSYEQYF.